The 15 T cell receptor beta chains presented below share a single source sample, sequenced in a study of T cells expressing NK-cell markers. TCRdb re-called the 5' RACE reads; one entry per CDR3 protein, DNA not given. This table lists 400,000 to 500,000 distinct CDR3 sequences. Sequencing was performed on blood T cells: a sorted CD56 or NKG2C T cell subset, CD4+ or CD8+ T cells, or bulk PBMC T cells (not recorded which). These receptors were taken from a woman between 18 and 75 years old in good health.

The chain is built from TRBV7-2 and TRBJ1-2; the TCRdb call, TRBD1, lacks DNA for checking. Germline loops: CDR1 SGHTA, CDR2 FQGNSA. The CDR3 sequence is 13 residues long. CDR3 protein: CASSGGASGGYTF.

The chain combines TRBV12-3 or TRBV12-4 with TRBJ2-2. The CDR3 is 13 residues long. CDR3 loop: CASSFFNTGELFF.

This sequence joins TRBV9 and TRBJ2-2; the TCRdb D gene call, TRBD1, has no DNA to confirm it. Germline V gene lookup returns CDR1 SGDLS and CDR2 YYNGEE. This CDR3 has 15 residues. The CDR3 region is CASSVEPGGEGELFF.

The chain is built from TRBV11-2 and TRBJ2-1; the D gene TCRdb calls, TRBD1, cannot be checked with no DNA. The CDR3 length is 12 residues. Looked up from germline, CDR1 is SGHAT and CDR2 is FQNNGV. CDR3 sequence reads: CASSLGAGEQFF. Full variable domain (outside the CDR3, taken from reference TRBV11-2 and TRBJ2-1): EAGVAQSPRYKIIEKRQSVAFWCNPISGHATLYWYQQILGQGPKLLIQFQNNGVVDDSQLPKDRFSAERLKGVDSTLKIQPAKLEDSAVYLCASSLGAGEQFFGPGTRLTVL.

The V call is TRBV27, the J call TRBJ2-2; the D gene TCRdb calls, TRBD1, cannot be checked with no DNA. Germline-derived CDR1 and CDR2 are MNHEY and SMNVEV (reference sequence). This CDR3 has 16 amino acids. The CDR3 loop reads CASGPLPGRDTGELFF.

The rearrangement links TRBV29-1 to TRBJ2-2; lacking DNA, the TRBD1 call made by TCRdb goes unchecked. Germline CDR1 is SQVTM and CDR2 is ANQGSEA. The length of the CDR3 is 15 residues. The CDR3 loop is CSVVAGGSNTGELFF.

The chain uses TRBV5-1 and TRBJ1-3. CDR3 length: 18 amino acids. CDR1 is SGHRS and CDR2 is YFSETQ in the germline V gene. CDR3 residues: CASSLPSDLGHSGNTIYF.

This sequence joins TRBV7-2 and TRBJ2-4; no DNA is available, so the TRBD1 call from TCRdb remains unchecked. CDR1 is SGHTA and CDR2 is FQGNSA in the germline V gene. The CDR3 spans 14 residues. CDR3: CASSPWADKNIQYF.

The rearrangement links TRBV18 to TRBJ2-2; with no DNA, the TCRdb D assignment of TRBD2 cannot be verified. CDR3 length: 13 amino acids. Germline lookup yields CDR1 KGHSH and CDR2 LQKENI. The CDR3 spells CASPTSYTGELFF.

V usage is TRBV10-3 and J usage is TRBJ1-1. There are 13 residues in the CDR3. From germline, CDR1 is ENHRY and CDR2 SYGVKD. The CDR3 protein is CAISDYDGTEAFF.

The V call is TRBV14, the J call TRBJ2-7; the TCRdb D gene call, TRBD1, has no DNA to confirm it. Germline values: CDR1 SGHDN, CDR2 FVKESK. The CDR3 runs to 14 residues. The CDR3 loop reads CASSPWTATYEQYF.

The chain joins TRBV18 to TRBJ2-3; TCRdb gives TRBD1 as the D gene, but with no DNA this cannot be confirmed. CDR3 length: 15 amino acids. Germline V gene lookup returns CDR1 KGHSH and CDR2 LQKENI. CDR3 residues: CASSGGSLRTDTQYF.

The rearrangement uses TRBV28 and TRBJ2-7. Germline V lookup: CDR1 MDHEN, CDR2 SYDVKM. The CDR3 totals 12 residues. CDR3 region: CASSFNYYEQYF.

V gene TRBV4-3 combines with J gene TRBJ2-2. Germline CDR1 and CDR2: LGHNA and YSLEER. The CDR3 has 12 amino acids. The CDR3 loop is CASSQAAGELFF.

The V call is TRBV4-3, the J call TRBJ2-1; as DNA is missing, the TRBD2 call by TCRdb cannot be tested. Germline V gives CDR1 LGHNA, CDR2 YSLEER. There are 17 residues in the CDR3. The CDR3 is CASSQERELAAYNEQFF.